This passage covers 28 T cell receptor beta chains from one sample sequenced in a study of shared clonotypes between healthy human individuals. Some clones are missing from TCRdb's copy, which holds only in-frame ones; the method was immunoSEQ multiplex PCR. The data show nearly 2 million clones, with roughly 94% seen just once and 1.2% held by the top ten. Terminally differentiated effector memory CD45RA+ cells were excluded from the naive CD8 cells, which were CD45RO-negative and positively selected for CCR7. Source material: naive CD8+ T cells sorted from blood. Every receptor here comes from a young man in good health.

The CDR3 is CASSISPLAGGPTVEQYF. CDR3 sequence (DNA): TGTGCCAGTAGTATATCCCCACTAGCGGGAGGGCCTACGGTCGAGCAGTACTTC. The chain is built from TRBV19 and TRBJ2-7, with 13 bases fitting TRBD2. This CDR3 is 18 amino acids long. V was clipped by 2 bases and J by 6 bases; unmatched bases: 13. The germline V gene encodes CDR1 LNHDA and CDR2 SQIVND (reference sequence).

This sequence joins TRBV6-5 and TRBJ2-5, with TRBD2 matching over 7 bases. The CDR3 is 16 residues long. CDR1 and CDR2 from the germline V gene are MNHEY and SVGAGI. Trimming removed 2 bases from V and 1 base from J; junction bases left unmatched: 7. CDR3 sequence reads: CASSYRLWGGQETQYF. DNA for the CDR3: TGTGCCAGCAGTTACAGGTTGTGGGGGGGCCAAGAGACCCAGTACTTC.

The V call is TRBV19, the J call TRBJ1-6; D remains unclear. In germline, CDR1 is LNHDA, CDR2 SQIVND (reference sequence). This CDR3 is built from 14 residues. V shed 3 bases and J shed 6 bases, with 9 bases lying between them. CDR3: CASSIAGSNSPLHF. CDR3 coding DNA: TGTGCCAGTAGTATCGCGGGGAGTAATTCACCCCTCCACTTT.

The sample holds one count of this clone. The chain employs TRBV5-6 and TRBJ1-6, with 7 bases matching TRBD1. Germline V gene data show CDR1 as SGHDT and CDR2 as YYEEEE. This CDR3 is built from 13 residues. V dropped 8 bases and J dropped 4; count of bases not matched to a gene: 3. In DNA form, the CDR3 reads TGTGCCAGTAACAGGGGTTATAATTCACCCCTCCACTTT. It is translated as CASNRGYNSPLHF.

A single count supports this clone. The J gene is TRBJ2-1, the V gene TRBV7-2; the match to TRBD2 covers 8 bases. CDR1 SGHTA and CDR2 FQGNSA come from the germline V gene. With 4 bases clipped from V and 6 bases from J, the junction kept 5 bases outside the gene matches. This CDR3 is built from 14 residues. CDR3 sequence: CASSYFAGGNEQFF. The CDR3 region has the DNA TGTGCCAGCAGCTATTTTGCGGGGGGCAATGAGCAGTTCTTC.

This chain links TRBV6-1 with TRBJ2-1; D might be TRBD1 or TRBD2, each matching 6 bases. This CDR3 has 17 amino acids. V was pared by 2 bases and J by 0 bases, with 14 bases between. CDR1 and CDR2 from the germline V gene are MNHNS and SASEGT. The CDR3 nucleotides read TGTGCCAGCAGTGAAATAAGGGGGGCAAGCTCCTACAATGAGCAGTTCTTC. Translating it yields CASSEIRGASSYNEQFF.

The chain recombines TRBV2 with TRBJ1-2; 9 nucleotides agree with TRBD1. Germline V gene lookup returns CDR1 SNHLY and CDR2 FYNNEI. The CDR3 contains 16 residues. V dropped 6 bases and J dropped 4; count of bases not matched to a gene: 12. The CDR3 bases are TGTGCCAGCAGCCCTGGGACAGGGATTGTGAGCTATGGCTACACCTTC. Translating gives CASSPGTGIVSYGYTF.

CDR3 in DNA: TGTGCCAGCAGCTTGGGGGGGTCCTTTTATAATTCACCCCTCCACTTT. Residues: CASSLGGSFYNSPLHF. The genes are TRBV5-6 and TRBJ1-6, with D perhaps TRBD1 (5 bases). This CDR3 is 16 amino acids long. Trimming pared 0 bases from V and 4 bases from J, leaving 11 bases between. Germline CDR1 SGHDT, CDR2 YYEEEE.

The chain carries TRBV7-2 and TRBJ2-3, with 8 bases identical to TRBD2. V trimming: 2 bases; J trimming: 1 base; junction bases outside the gene matches: 2. The CDR3 runs 15 residues. Germline V gene sequence: CDR1 SGHTA, CDR2 FQGNSA. The CDR3 sequence: CASSLRGRRTDTQYF. For the CDR3, the DNA is TGTGCCAGCAGCTTACGCGGGAGGCGCACAGATACGCAGTATTTT.

This rearrangement joins TRBV6-5 to TRBJ2-7, with D possibly matching TRBD2 (6 bases). V lost 5 bases and J 1 base, leaving 12 bases between the germline ends. In germline, CDR1 is MNHEY, CDR2 SVGAGI. This CDR3 is built from 14 residues. The CDR3 sequence is CASSAGRSSYEQYF. The CDR3 DNA reads as TGTGCCAGCAGTGCGGGGAGGTCTTCCTACGAGCAGTACTTC.

The count of this clone is one. This sequence joins TRBV9 and TRBJ2-7, with TRBD1 as a possible D gene (7 bases). The CDR3 covers 14 residues. From germline, CDR1 is SGDLS and CDR2 YYNGEE. Trimming shortened V by 4 bases and J by 3 bases, and 14 bases separated the two germline ends. CDR3: CASSPGTAGYEQYF. CDR3 coding DNA: TGTGCCAGCAGCCCCGGGACAGCGGGCTACGAGCAGTACTTC.

The chain joins TRBV6-5 to TRBJ2-5, with TRBD2 as a possible D gene (5 bases). This CDR3 spans 15 amino acids. Germline V gene lookup returns CDR1 MNHEY and CDR2 SVGAGI. Trimming took 4 bases from V and 2 from J, leaving 14 bases between them. CDR3 in DNA: TGTGCCAGCAGTTCCAGAGAGAGCGGACAAGAGACCCAGTACTTC. As protein: CASSSRESGQETQYF.

As for this clone: Other DNA sequences from this sample encode an identical CDR3 as well. This rearrangement joins TRBV7-2 to TRBJ2-7; a possible D gene is TRBD2 (6 bases). Trimming removed 6 bases at V and 4 bases at J, with 13 bases between. CDR1 and CDR2 (germline): SGHTA, FQGNSA. The CDR3 contains 13 residues. The CDR3 coding sequence is TGTGCCAGCAGTTTCGGGCGGGGTTACGAGCAGTACTTC. Translated, it gives CASSFGRGYEQYF.

The genes are TRBV9 and TRBJ2-5, with 7 bases lining up with TRBD1. The CDR3 contains 15 residues. Germline CDR1 is SGDLS and CDR2 is YYNGEE. J lost 2 bases, V lost 4 bases, and 8 bases had no gene match. The DNA of the CDR3 is TGTGCCAGCAGCCTTATGGGGACAGTACAAGAGACCCAGTACTTC. This sequence encodes CASSLMGTVQETQYF. The whole variable domain, filled in from reference TRBV9 and TRBJ2-5, reads DSGVTQTPKHLITATGQRVTLRCSPRSGDLSVYWYQQSLDQGLQFLIQYYNGEERAKGNILERFSAQQFPDLHSELNLSSLELGDSALYFCASSLMGTVQETQYFGPGTRLLVL.

The gene calls are TRBV7-8 and TRBJ2-3, with unresolved D. The V end was cut by 2 bases, the J end by 4 bases, with 10 bases between. The germline gives CDR1 SGHVS, CDR2 FQNEAQ. This CDR3 is built from 14 residues. CDR3 region: CASSLTRLADTQYF. The CDR3 DNA follows: TGTGCCAGCAGCTTAACTCGGCTGGCAGATACGCAGTATTTT. Complete variable domain (other parts from reference TRBV7-8 and TRBJ2-3): GAGVSQSPRYKVAKRGQDVALRCDPISGHVSLFWYQQALGQGPEFLTYFQNEAQLDKSGLPSDRFFAERPEGSVSTLKIQRTQQEDSAVYLCASSLTRLADTQYFGPGTRLTVL.

V and J are TRBV27 and TRBJ2-7; perhaps TRBD1 as D (5 bases). The V gene's germline CDR1 is MNHEY and CDR2 SMNVEV (reference sequence). Trimming shortened V by 6 bases and J by 0 bases, and 18 bases separated the two germline ends. This CDR3 region has 16 residues. CDR3 coding DNA: TGTGCCAGCAGCGATGGACACCCTACCGTCTCCTACGAGCAGTACTTC. Protein sequence: CASSDGHPTVSYEQYF.

Remarks on this clone: Other DNA sequences in the sample encode the same CDR3. This chain joins TRBV5-1 and TRBJ2-7, with D possibly being TRBD2 (6 bases). The germline V gene has CDR1 SGHRS and CDR2 YFSETQ. The V and J ends lost 0 bases and 0 bases respectively, with 10 bases between them. The CDR3 length is 15 residues. The CDR3 DNA is TGCGCCAGCAGCTTGGAGGCGGGGAGCTCCTACGAGCAGTACTTC. Translating gives CASSLEAGSSYEQYF.

V and J are TRBV9 and TRBJ2-2; 8 nucleotides align to TRBD2. Germline assignment: CDR1 SGDLS and CDR2 YYNGEE. CDR3 length: 17 residues. J lost 0 bases, V lost 0 bases, and 4 bases had no gene match. Written as DNA, the CDR3 is TGTGCCAGCAGCGTAGGGAGCGGGGGCTCGAACACCGGGGAGCTGTTTTTT. As protein: CASSVGSGGSNTGELFF.

The J gene is TRBJ2-7, the V gene TRBV11-2; D perhaps matches TRBD2 (5 bases). Per the germline V gene, CDR1 is SGHAT and CDR2 is FQNNGV. This CDR3 contains 14 residues. With 1 base removed from V and 3 bases from J, the gap between germline ends came to 10 bases. This CDR3 is CASSLVASSYEQYF. The CDR3 DNA sequence: TGTGCCAGCAGCTTAGTAGCTAGCAGCTACGAGCAGTACTTC.

This clone is a singleton in its sample. This chain connects TRBV6-6 to TRBJ1-5, with unresolved D. Per germline, CDR1 MNHNY and CDR2 SVGAGI (reference sequence). The V end lost 5 bases, the J end lost 0 bases, and 5 bases lay between the germline ends. The length of the CDR3 is 13 residues. The CDR3 nucleotides are TGTGCCAGCAGTGCCGGTAGCAATCAGCCCCAGCATTTT. Translation: CASSAGSNQPQHF.

The chain carries TRBV5-6 and TRBJ2-7, with 9 positions matching TRBD1. This CDR3 is built from 15 residues. The trim removed 3 bases at V and 3 bases at J, leaving 7 bases unmatched. Germline CDR1 is SGHDT and CDR2 is YYEEEE. The CDR3 sequence: CASSSSGTGLYEQYF. The CDR3 region has the DNA TGTGCCAGCAGCTCGAGCGGGACAGGGCTCTACGAGCAGTACTTC.

This chain joins TRBV10-2 and TRBJ2-1; D unresolved. Germline CDR1 WSHSY, CDR2 SAAADI. This CDR3 has 12 amino acids. Trimming took off 6 bases at V and 4 bases at J, with 7 bases between the two ends. In DNA, the CDR3 is TGCGCCAGCAGAACTATGTACAATGAGCAGTTCTTC. Translated, it gives CASRTMYNEQFF.

CDR3: CASSRTSGGLAKNIQYF. The CDR3 DNA is TGTGCCAGCAGTCGGACTAGCGGGGGCCTAGCCAAAAACATTCAGTACTTC. The J gene is TRBJ2-4, the V gene TRBV11-2, with TRBD2 identical over 13 bases. Unmatched junction bases numbered 5, after V lost 6 bases and J lost 0 bases. The CDR3 totals 17 residues. Germline assignment: CDR1 SGHAT and CDR2 FQNNGV.

The chain has TRBV10-3 and TRBJ2-1; 8 bases match TRBD1. The CDR3 is 14 residues long. J was trimmed by 8 bases and V by 2 bases; bases with no gene match: 5. Germline CDR1 ENHRY, CDR2 SYGVKD. CDR3 bases: TGTGCCATCAGTGAGCCAGGGGGCGGGGATGAGCAGTTCTTC. Amino acids: CAISEPGGGDEQFF.

A single count supports this clone. The chain recombines TRBV28 with TRBJ2-7; D might be TRBD2 (5 bases). Trimming removed 2 bases from V and 6 bases from J, with 11 bases in between. Germline V gives CDR1 MDHEN, CDR2 SYDVKM. This CDR3 contains 13 residues. The CDR3 region is CASSLRDALEQYF. The DNA for the CDR3 is TGTGCCAGCAGTTTACGGGATGCCCTCGAGCAGTACTTC.

The gene calls are TRBV10-3 and TRBJ2-2; D unclear. The CDR3 sequence is 16 residues long. V dropped 6 bases and J dropped 2 bases, with 16 bases sitting between them. Germline CDR1 and CDR2: ENHRY and SYGVKD. The CDR3 sequence is CAISTPIGINTGELFF. CDR3 nucleotides: TGTGCCATCAGCACCCCCATCGGTATTAACACCGGGGAGCTGTTTTTT.

The CDR3 loop is CASSIMRNTEAFF. The CDR3 nucleotides read TGTGCCAGTAGTATAATGAGGAACACTGAAGCTTTCTTT. The rearrangement uses TRBV19 and TRBJ1-1, with unresolved D. CDR1 and CDR2 (germline): LNHDA, SQIVND (reference sequence). The CDR3 has 13 amino acids. V was trimmed by 2 bases and J by 1 base, leaving 5 bases between them. Drawing the rest from reference TRBV19 and TRBJ1-1, the complete variable domain is DGGITQSPKYLFRKEGQNVTLSCEQNLNHDAMYWYRQDPGQGLRLIYYSQIVNDFQKGDIAEGYSVSREKKESFPLTVTSAQKNPTAFYLCASSIMRNTEAFFGQGTRLTVV.

The rearrangement joins TRBV6-1 to TRBJ2-2; weak D call: TRBD2 (5 bases). V gave up 11 bases and J gave up 1 base, with 11 bases separating them. Germline CDR1 is MNHNS and CDR2 is SASEGT. The CDR3 totals 13 residues. CDR3 nucleotides: TGTGCCGATAGAGAGGGGAACACCGGGGAGCTGTTTTTT. The encoded protein is CADREGNTGELFF.